Below are 22 T cell receptor beta chains sequenced from a single sample in a study of CD8+ T cells in alopecia areata. RNA, once extracted, was reverse transcribed into cDNA for use as the sequencing template. Assay used: immunoSEQ multiplex PCR; TCRdb lists only in-frame clones, some missing. The repertoire holds fewer than 70,000 clones, 40% to 50% seen once, with about 53% in the top ten. Sequencing was carried out using NKG2D-low CD8+ T cells sorted from blood. Every receptor here comes from a human donor with alopecia areata.

In this sample, this clone turned up a few times. V and J are TRBV29-1 and TRBJ2-1; 8 nucleotides line up with TRBD2. This CDR3 is built from 15 residues. CDR1 and CDR2 from the germline V gene are SQVTM and ANQGSEA. Unmatched junction bases numbered 20, after V lost 8 bases and J lost 11 bases. CDR3 DNA: TGCAGCCTCCGGGGACGGGAGGGCCTCAAACTTCAGCAGTTCTTC. It specifies CSLRGREGLKLQQFF.

This clone was counted a few times. J is TRBJ1-5 and V is TRBV23-1; D perhaps matches TRBD1 (5 bases). TRBV23-1 is given ORF status, its function remaining uncertain. The CDR3 contains 17 residues. V was clipped by 6 bases and J by 1 base, with 19 bases between them. The CDR3 sequence is CASRELQLAGSNQPQHF. CDR3 sequence (DNA): TGCGCCAGCAGGGAATTGCAGTTGGCAGGGAGCAATCAGCCCCAGCATTTT.

This clone came up a few times. The chain links TRBV29-1 to TRBJ1-2; a possible D gene is TRBD1 (6 bases). The CDR3 loop spans 16 amino acids. Germline assignment: CDR1 SQVTM and CDR2 ANQGSEA. V was trimmed by 7 bases and J by 1 base, leaving 22 bases between them. CDR3 loop: CSAQRVRGWGNYGYTF. The CDR3 DNA is TGCAGCGCCCAACGGGTCAGGGGATGGGGTAACTATGGCTACACCTTC.

This chain uses TRBV5-1 with TRBJ2-2; weak D call: TRBD2 (6 bases). V lost 1 base to trimming and J lost 5 bases, with 9 bases between them. Looked up from germline, CDR1 is SGHRS and CDR2 is YFSETQ. CDR3 length: 14 residues. The CDR3 region is CASSLWRVTGELFF. The CDR3 bases are TGCGCCAGCAGCTTGTGGAGGGTTACCGGGGAGCTGTTTTTT.

The V and J genes are TRBV7-3 and TRBJ2-7, with D unclear. CDR3 size: 14 residues. CDR1 is SGHTA, CDR2 FQGTGA, per germline. Trimming cost V 2 bases and J 0 bases, with 8 bases left between them. The CDR3 DNA reads TGTGCCAGCAGCTTACGACACAACTCCTACGAGCAGTACTTC. Translating it yields CASSLRHNSYEQYF.

The V and J genes are TRBV7-9 and TRBJ2-1, with TRBD2 matching 9 bases. Germline trimming cut 3 bases from V and 6 bases from J; bases unmatched to any gene: 6. Germline V gene sequence: CDR1 SEHNR, CDR2 FQNEAQ (reference sequence). CDR3 length equals 15 residues. CDR3 nucleotide sequence: TGTGCCAGCAGCTTTAGCGGGAGCCACCCCAATGAGCAGTTCTTC. It specifies CASSFSGSHPNEQFF. Based on the CDR3 plus reference TRBV7-9 and TRBJ2-1, the full variable domain is DTGVSQNPRHKITKRGQNVTFRCDPISEHNRLYWYRQTLGQGPEFLTYFQNEAQLEKSRLLSDRFSAERPKGSFSTLEIQRTEQGDSAMYLCASSFSGSHPNEQFFGPGTRLTVL.

The V gene is TRBV6-5, the J gene TRBJ2-1; a possible D gene is TRBD2 (6 bases). The CDR3 contains 13 residues. V lost 0 bases and J 10 bases, leaving 10 bases between the germline ends. Germline V CDR1 and CDR2: MNHEY, SVGAGI. The CDR3 DNA is TGTGCCAGCAGTTACTCCTGGACTAAGGAGCAGTTCTTC. Protein: CASSYSWTKEQFF.

J is TRBJ1-2 and V is TRBV7-2; D is ambiguous. Germline lookup yields CDR1 SGHTA and CDR2 FQGNSA. This CDR3 has 15 amino acids. Trimming took 3 bases from V and 0 from J, leaving 11 bases between them. Written as DNA, the CDR3 is TGTGCCAGCAGCTTGCCCCCAGCGTCTAACTATGGCTACACCTTC. Amino acids: CASSLPPASNYGYTF.

This clone was observed a few times. Written as DNA, the CDR3 is TGCAGCGCCAGGGACAGGGATACCTACGAGCAGTACTTC. Translating gives CSARDRDTYEQYF. The rearrangement uses TRBV29-1 and TRBJ2-7, with 9 bases fitting TRBD1. Per the germline V gene, CDR1 is SQVTM and CDR2 is ANQGSEA. This CDR3 is 13 amino acids long. The trim removed 7 bases at V and 2 bases at J, leaving 6 bases unmatched.

The rearrangement uses TRBV6-4 and TRBJ2-2; TRBD2 matches 10 bases. The junction had 0 bases not matched to a gene; V was cut back by 4 bases and J by 1 base. This CDR3 contains 15 residues. Germline V CDR1 and CDR2: MRHNA, SNTAGT. CDR3 loop: CASSGTSGNTGELFF. DNA of the CDR3: TGTGCCAGCAGTGGGACTAGCGGGAACACCGGGGAGCTGTTTTTT.

The genes are TRBV4-2 and TRBJ2-5, with TRBD2 identical over 7 bases. After removal of 0 bases from V and 1 base from J, the junction contained 8 bases not matched to a gene. The length of the CDR3 is 17 residues. CDR1 LGHNA and CDR2 YNFKEQ come from the germline V gene. The CDR3 loop reads CASSQDYGRAIQETQYF. For the CDR3, the DNA is TGTGCCAGCAGCCAAGATTATGGGAGGGCCATCCAAGAGACCCAGTACTTC.

V is TRBV6-6 and J is TRBJ1-2; TRBD1 matches 8 bases. J gave up 8 bases and V 4 bases, and 6 bases lay outside the gene matches. CDR3 length: 13 residues. From germline, CDR1 is MNHNY and CDR2 SVGAGI (reference sequence). CDR3 amino acids: CASSFQGAGGYTF. The CDR3 nucleotides read TGTGCCAGCAGTTTTCAGGGGGCTGGAGGCTACACCTTC.

In nucleotides, the CDR3 is TGCGCCAGCAGCTTCCTAGGACAGGGGGTGGACGAGCAGTACTTC. This gives the protein CASSFLGQGVDEQYF. The rearrangement joins TRBV5-1 to TRBJ2-7, with 10 positions matching TRBD1. Germline trimming cut 2 bases from V and 5 bases from J; bases unmatched to any gene: 7. Germline loops: CDR1 SGHRS, CDR2 YFSETQ. The CDR3 sequence is 15 residues long. Looking up the rest from reference TRBV5-1 and TRBJ2-7 gives the full variable domain: KAGVTQTPRYLIKTRGQQVTLSCSPISGHRSVSWYQQTPGQGLQFLFEYFSETQRNKGNFPGRFSGRQFSNSRSEMNVSTLELGDSALYLCASSFLGQGVDEQYFGPGTRLTVT.

This chain links TRBV9 with TRBJ2-7; TRBD2 agrees at 7 bases. V was pared by 10 bases and J by 5 bases, with 9 bases of the junction left unmatched. The CDR3 spans 12 residues. Germline V gives CDR1 SGDLS, CDR2 YYNGEE. CDR3 DNA sequence: TGTGCCTCAGCAGGGAGGGTGGACGAGCAGTACTTC. Translating gives CASAGRVDEQYF.

The chain couples TRBV6-5 to TRBJ2-3; no clear D. This CDR3 region has 12 residues. V shed 4 bases and J shed 7 bases, with 9 bases lying between them. CDR1 MNHEY and CDR2 SVGAGI come from the germline V gene. The CDR3 spells CASSSALNTQYF. DNA of the CDR3: TGTGCCAGCAGTTCAGCGCTGAATACGCAGTATTTT.

The table lists this clone with a few counts. The chain employs TRBV27 and TRBJ2-7, with 7 bases lining up with TRBD2. The V gene end was trimmed by 5 bases and the J gene end by 0 bases; junction bases not matched to a gene: 10. Germline V CDR1 and CDR2: MNHEY, SMNVEV (reference sequence). The CDR3 is made up of 16 amino acids. In DNA form, the CDR3 reads TGTGCCAGCAGTCTCGTCCCCGGGAGGCTCTCCTACGAGCAGTACTTC. It translates to CASSLVPGRLSYEQYF.

The chain joins TRBV4-1 to TRBJ2-3; D call uncertain. Germline V gene lookup returns CDR1 MGHRA and CDR2 YSYEKL. V lost 0 bases, J lost 0 bases, and 4 bases lay in between. The CDR3 covers 14 residues. In DNA, the CDR3 is TGCGCCAGCAGCCAAGATTCTAGCACAGATACGCAGTATTTT. It yields the protein CASSQDSSTDTQYF.

This clone was recorded many times. The chain couples TRBV11-3 to TRBJ2-3; TRBD2 agrees at 9 bases. The J segment lost 3 bases and the V segment lost 1 base, leaving 2 bases of the junction unmatched. The germline CDR1 and CDR2 sequences are SGHNT and YENEEA. The CDR3 contains 15 residues. This chain's CDR3 is CASSLGGGETDTQYF. The CDR3 region has the DNA TGTGCCAGCAGCTTAGGCGGGGGGGAAACAGATACGCAGTATTTT.

V gene TRBV13 combines with J gene TRBJ2-5; no clear D. Trimming removed 1 base from V and 4 bases from J, with 7 bases in between. Germline V gene data show CDR1 as PRHDT and CDR2 as FYEKMQ (reference sequence). The length of the CDR3 is 13 residues. CDR3 sequence (DNA): TGTGCCAGCAGCTTAGCGTCGGGAGAGACCCAGTACTTC. Protein sequence: CASSLASGETQYF.

In its sample, this clone was seen a few times. The chain joins TRBV2 to TRBJ1-1; D not resolved. CDR3 length: 11 residues. Germline CDR1 reads SNHLY; CDR2 reads FYNNEI. CDR3 in DNA: TGTGCTACAGTAATGAACACTGAAGCTTTCTTT. It encodes CATVMNTEAFF.

The chain employs TRBV7-2 and TRBJ2-7, with D possibly TRBD1 on 5 matching bases. The CDR3 is 17 residues long. V lost 2 bases, J lost 1 base, and 18 bases lay in between. The germline V gene encodes CDR1 SGHTA and CDR2 FQGNSA. The CDR3 protein is CASSLFDSAKGSYEQYF. CDR3 bases: TGTGCCAGCAGCTTATTTGACAGTGCTAAAGGGTCCTACGAGCAGTACTTC.

The chain joins TRBV27 to TRBJ2-7; the D is unclear. CDR1 and CDR2 (germline): MNHEY, SMNVEV (reference sequence). The CDR3 runs to 13 residues. Trimming shortened V by 3 bases and J by 6 bases, and 12 bases separated the two germline ends. The CDR3: CASSFRGGAEQYF. CDR3 in DNA: TGTGCCAGCAGTTTCCGAGGCGGTGCCGAGCAGTACTTC.